A selection of T cell receptor beta chains follows, all from one sample in a study of human CD8 memory T cell subsets. After re-calling the 5' RACE reads, TCRdb lists one entry per CDR3 protein, DNA absent. The table lists a few thousand distinct CDR3 sequences. Material: CD8+ effector memory T cells (TEM) sorted from PBMCs. Receptor source: a human donor in good health. Both conserved end residues are part of each CDR3. For some rows the clone size is stated as once, few or many, or as a class when expanded; others skip it.

>TRBJ2-1|NA|TRBV12-2
CASRLGGTYSMDEQFF
>TRBJ2-7|NA|TRBV7-9
CASSFGGTYEQYF
>TRBJ2-7|medium-sized|TRBV19
CASSIFPGGGGYEQYF
>TRBJ2-7|NA|TRBV4-2
CASSQDLVEQYF
>TRBJ2-5|NA|TRBV18
CASSPPSGRGQETQYF
>TRBJ1-4|NA|TRBV27
CASSVLLNEKLFF
>TRBJ1-1|medium-sized|TRBV12-3/TRBV12-4
CASSPNTGLNTEAFF
>TRBJ2-1|NA|TRBV7-9
CAGLQGSYNEQFF
>TRBJ2-3|large|TRBV2
CASSAGTASTDTQYF
>TRBJ2-7|NA|TRBV7-9
CASSPGTFEQYF